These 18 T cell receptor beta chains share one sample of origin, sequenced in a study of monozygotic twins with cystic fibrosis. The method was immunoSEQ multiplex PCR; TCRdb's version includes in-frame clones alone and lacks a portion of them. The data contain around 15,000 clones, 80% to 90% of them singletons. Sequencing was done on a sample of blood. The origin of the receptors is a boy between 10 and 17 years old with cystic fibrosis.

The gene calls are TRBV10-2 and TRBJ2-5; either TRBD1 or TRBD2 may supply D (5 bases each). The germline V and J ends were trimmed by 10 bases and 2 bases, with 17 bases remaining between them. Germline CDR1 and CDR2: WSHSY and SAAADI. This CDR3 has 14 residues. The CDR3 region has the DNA TGCGCCAAGTTATTGGGACGGATACAAGAGACCCAGTACTTC. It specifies CAKLLGRIQETQYF.

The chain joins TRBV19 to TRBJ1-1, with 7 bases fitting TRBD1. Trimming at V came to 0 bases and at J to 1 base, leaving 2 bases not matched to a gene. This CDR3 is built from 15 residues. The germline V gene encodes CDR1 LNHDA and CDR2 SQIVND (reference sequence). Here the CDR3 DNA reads TGTGCCAGTAGTATAGAGGGACAGCCGAACACTGAAGCTTTCTTT. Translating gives CASSIEGQPNTEAFF. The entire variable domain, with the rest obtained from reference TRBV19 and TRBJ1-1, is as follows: DGGITQSPKYLFRKEGQNVTLSCEQNLNHDAMYWYRQDPGQGLRLIYYSQIVNDFQKGDIAEGYSVSREKKESFPLTVTSAQKNPTAFYLCASSIEGQPNTEAFFGQGTRLTVV.

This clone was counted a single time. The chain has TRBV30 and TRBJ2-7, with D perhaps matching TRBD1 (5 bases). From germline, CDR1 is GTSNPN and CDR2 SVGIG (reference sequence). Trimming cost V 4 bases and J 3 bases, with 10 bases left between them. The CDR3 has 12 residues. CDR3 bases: TGTGCCTGGAAAGACAGAATCTACGAGCAGTACTTC. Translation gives CAWKDRIYEQYF. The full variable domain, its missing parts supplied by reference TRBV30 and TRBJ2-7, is SQTIHQWPATLVQPVGSPLSLECTVEGTSNPNLYWYRQAAGRGLQLLFYSVGIGQISSEVPQNLSASRPQDRQFILSSKKLLLSDSGFYLCAWKDRIYEQYFGPGTRLTVT.

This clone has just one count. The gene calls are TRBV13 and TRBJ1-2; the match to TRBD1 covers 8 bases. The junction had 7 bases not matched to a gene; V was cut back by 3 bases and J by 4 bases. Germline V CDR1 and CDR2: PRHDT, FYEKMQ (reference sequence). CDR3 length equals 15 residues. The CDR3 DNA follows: TGTGCCAGCAGCTTTCCCGGGACAGGACCCTATGGCTACACCTTC. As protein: CASSFPGTGPYGYTF.

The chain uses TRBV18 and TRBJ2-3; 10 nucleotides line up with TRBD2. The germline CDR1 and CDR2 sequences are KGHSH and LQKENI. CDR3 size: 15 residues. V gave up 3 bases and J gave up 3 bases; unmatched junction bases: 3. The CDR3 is CASSPLAGATDTQYF. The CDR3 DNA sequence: TGTGCCAGCTCACCTCTAGCGGGAGCGACAGATACGCAGTATTTT.

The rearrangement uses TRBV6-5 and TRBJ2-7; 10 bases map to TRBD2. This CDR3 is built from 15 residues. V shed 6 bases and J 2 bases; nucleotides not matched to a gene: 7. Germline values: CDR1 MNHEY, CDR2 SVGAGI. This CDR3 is CASRALAGAAYEQYF. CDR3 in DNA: TGTGCCAGCAGAGCGCTAGCGGGGGCCGCCTACGAGCAGTACTTC.

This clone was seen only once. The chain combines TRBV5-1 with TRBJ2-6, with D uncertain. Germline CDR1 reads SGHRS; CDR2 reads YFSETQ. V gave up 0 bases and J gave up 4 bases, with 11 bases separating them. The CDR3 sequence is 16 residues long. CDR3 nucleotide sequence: TGCGCCAGCAGCTTGGACGGCCATGGAGGGGCCAACGTCCTGACTTTC. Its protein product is CASSLDGHGGANVLTF.

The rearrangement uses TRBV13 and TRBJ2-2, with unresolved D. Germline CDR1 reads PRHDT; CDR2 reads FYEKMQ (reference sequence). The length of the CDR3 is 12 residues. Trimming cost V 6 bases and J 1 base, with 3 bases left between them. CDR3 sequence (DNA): TGTGCCAGCAGGGAGAACACCGGGGAGCTGTTTTTT. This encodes CASRENTGELFF.

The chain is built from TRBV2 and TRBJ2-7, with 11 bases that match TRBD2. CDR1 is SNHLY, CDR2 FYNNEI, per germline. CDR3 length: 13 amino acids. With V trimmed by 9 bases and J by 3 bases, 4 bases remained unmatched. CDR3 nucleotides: TGTGCCAGAGGTCTAGCGGGGGGCTACGAGCAGTACTTC. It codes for CARGLAGGYEQYF.

CDR3 nucleotide sequence: TGTGCCAGCAGTGACGGCGGGGGGGCCAATGAGCAGTTCTTC. Translation: CASSDGGGANEQFF. V usage is TRBV6-4 and J usage is TRBJ2-1; TRBD2 matches at 9 bases. Trimming at V came to 2 bases and at J to 6 bases, leaving 2 bases not matched to a gene. This CDR3 region has 14 residues. Germline-derived CDR1 and CDR2 are MRHNA and SNTAGT.

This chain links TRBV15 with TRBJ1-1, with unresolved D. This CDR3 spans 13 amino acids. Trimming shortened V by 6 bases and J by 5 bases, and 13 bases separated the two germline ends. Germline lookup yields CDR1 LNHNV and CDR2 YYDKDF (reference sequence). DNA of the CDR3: TGTGCCACCAGTCATATTGGAAGAACTGAAGCTTTCTTT. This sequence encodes CATSHIGRTEAFF.

The CDR3 region is CASSRQGSTGELFF. Written as DNA, the CDR3 is TGTGCCAGCAGCCGACAGGGAAGCACCGGGGAGCTGTTTTTT. The V and J genes are TRBV11-2 and TRBJ2-2; 7 bases are a match to TRBD1. There are 14 residues in the CDR3. J gave up 4 bases and V 5 bases, and 4 bases lay outside the gene matches. Germline V gene lookup returns CDR1 SGHAT and CDR2 FQNNGV.

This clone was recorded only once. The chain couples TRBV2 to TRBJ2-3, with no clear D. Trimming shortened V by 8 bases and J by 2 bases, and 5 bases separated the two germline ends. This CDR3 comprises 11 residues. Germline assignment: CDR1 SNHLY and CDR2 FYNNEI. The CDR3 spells CASATTDTQYF. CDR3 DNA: TGTGCCAGCGCAACCACAGATACGCAGTATTTT.

The CDR3: CASDRGNNEKLFF. CDR3 DNA: TGTGCCAGCGACCGGGGAAATAATGAAAAACTGTTTTTT. The chain is built from TRBV2 and TRBJ1-4; D uncertain. The germline V gene has CDR1 SNHLY and CDR2 FYNNEI. The CDR3 runs 13 residues. V was cut by 8 bases and J by 4 bases, with 11 bases left in between.

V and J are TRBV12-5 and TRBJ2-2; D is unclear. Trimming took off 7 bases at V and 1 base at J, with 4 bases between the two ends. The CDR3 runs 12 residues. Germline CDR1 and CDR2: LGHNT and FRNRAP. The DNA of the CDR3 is TGTGCTAGTGTACAGAACACCGGGGAGCTGTTTTTT. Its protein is CASVQNTGELFF.

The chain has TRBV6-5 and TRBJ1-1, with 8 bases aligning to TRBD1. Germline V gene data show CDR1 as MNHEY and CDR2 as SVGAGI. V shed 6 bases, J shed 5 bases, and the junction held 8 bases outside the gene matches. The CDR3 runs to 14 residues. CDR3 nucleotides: TGTGCCAGCAGCGACGCCACAGGGGGAACTGAAGCTTTCTTT. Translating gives CASSDATGGTEAFF.

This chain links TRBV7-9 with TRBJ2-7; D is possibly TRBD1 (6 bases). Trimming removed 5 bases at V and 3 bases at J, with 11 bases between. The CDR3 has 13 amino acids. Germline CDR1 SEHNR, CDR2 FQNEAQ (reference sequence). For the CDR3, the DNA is TGTGCCAGCAGCCGTTGGACAGACTACGAGCAGTACTTC. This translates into CASSRWTDYEQYF.

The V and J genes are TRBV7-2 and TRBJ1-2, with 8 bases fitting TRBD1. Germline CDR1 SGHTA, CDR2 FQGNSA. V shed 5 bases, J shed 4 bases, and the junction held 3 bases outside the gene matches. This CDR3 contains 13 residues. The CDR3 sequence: CASSKDRAYGYTF. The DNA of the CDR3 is TGTGCCAGCAGCAAGGACAGGGCCTATGGCTACACCTTC.